The clone carrying this T cell receptor (beta chain) was seen a few times. During its preparation, the TCRbeta library received unique molecular identifiers. TCRdb redid the calling of the PCR reads with MiXCR, one entry per CDR3 protein. The data contain some 240,000 distinct CDR3 sequences, around 8.9% of them seen just once; the ten biggest clones take up approximately 5%. The data belong to a study of T-cell reconstitution after alpha-beta-depleted transplantation in children. The germline CDR1 and CDR2 sequences are DFQATT and SNEGSKA (reference sequence). Losses at the gene ends were 8 bases for V and 4 bases for J; bases not matched to a gene: 6. This CDR3 is 13 amino acids long.

The source is a human donor who donated a stem cell graft to a child with SCID. The gene calls are TRBV20-1 and TRBJ2-1, with 9 bases lining up with TRBD2. The sequenced sample was PBMCs from the stem cell graft donor, obtained from the stem cell graft. The CDR3 loop reads CSLVAGAYNEQFF. CDR3 nucleotide sequence: TGCAGTCTAGTAGCGGGGGCTTACAATGAGCAGTTCTTC.